A selection of T cell receptor beta chains follows, all from one sample in a study of beta chain features in type 1 diabetes. The assay was immunoSEQ multiplex PCR, and TCRdb's table has in-frame clones only and misses some. The data contain under 200,000 clones, less than 9.5% of them singletons. Sample: central memory CD4+ T cells from blood. Every receptor here comes from a man aged 18 to 30 in good health. CDR3s include the opening cysteine and the closing phenylalanine or tryptophan. A D gene is named only where the DNA matches it firmly. Rows may omit the clone size; those that give it use once, few, many or a size class.

cdr3_aa: CASSVADIHTDTQYF
cdr3_nt: TGTGCCAGCAGCGTAGCTGACATACACACAGATACGCAGTATTTT
clone_size: few
d_call: -
j_call: TRBJ2-3
v_call: TRBV9

cdr3_aa: CASSRTSGNTGELFF
cdr3_nt: TGTGCCAGCAGCCGGACTAGCGGTAACACCGGGGAGCTGTTTTTT
clone_size: -
d_call: TRBD2
j_call: TRBJ2-2
v_call: TRBV7-3

cdr3_aa: CASSLGSGGASDTQYF
cdr3_nt: TGCGCCAGCAGCTTGGGTAGCGGGGGGGCCTCAGATACGCAGTATTTT
clone_size: few
d_call: TRBD2
j_call: TRBJ2-3
v_call: TRBV5-1

cdr3_aa: CASSLIQGSDTQYF
cdr3_nt: TGTGCCAGCAGCTTGATCCAGGGCTCAGATACGCAGTATTTT
clone_size: -
d_call: -
j_call: TRBJ2-3
v_call: TRBV4-2

cdr3_aa: CASSIGGTADIGQYF
cdr3_nt: TGTGCCAGTAGTATAGGCGGGACAGCGGATATTGGGCAGTACTTC
clone_size: few
d_call: -
j_call: TRBJ2-7
v_call: TRBV19

cdr3_aa: CASSFLQGGNYGYTF
cdr3_nt: TGTGCCAGCAGCTTCCTACAGGGGGGGAACTATGGCTACACCTTC
clone_size: -
d_call: TRBD1
j_call: TRBJ1-2
v_call: TRBV7-3

cdr3_aa: CASRGQGRQPQHF
cdr3_nt: TGTGCCAGCAGGGGACAGGGAAGGCAGCCCCAGCATTTT
clone_size: -
d_call: TRBD1
j_call: TRBJ1-5
v_call: TRBV6-5

cdr3_aa: CASTRQNTGELFF
cdr3_nt: TGTGCCAGCACGAGACAGAACACCGGGGAGCTGTTTTTT
clone_size: -
d_call: -
j_call: TRBJ2-2
v_call: TRBV19

cdr3_aa: CASSGQGRYEQYF
cdr3_nt: TGTGCCAGCAGCGGACAGGGACGCTACGAGCAGTACTTC
clone_size: few
d_call: TRBD1
j_call: TRBJ2-7
v_call: TRBV25-1

cdr3_aa: CASSQGGGASVEQYF
cdr3_nt: TGCGCCAGCAGCCAAGGTGGCGGGGCATCGGTGGAGCAGTACTTC
clone_size: few
d_call: -
j_call: TRBJ2-7
v_call: TRBV4-1

cdr3_aa: CATTSGGARSYNEQFF
cdr3_nt: TGTGCCACGACTAGCGGGGGGGCCCGATCCTACAATGAGCAGTTCTTC
clone_size: -
d_call: TRBD2
j_call: TRBJ2-1
v_call: TRBV25-1

cdr3_aa: CASSVAGGTANYGYTF
cdr3_nt: TGTGCCAGCAGCGTAGCTGGCGGGACTGCTAACTATGGCTACACCTTC
clone_size: few
d_call: -
j_call: TRBJ1-2
v_call: TRBV9

cdr3_aa: CASSQDLYRGRDTQYF
cdr3_nt: TGTGCCAGCAGCCAAGATCTTTACAGGGGAAGGGATACGCAGTATTTT
clone_size: -
d_call: TRBD1
j_call: TRBJ2-3
v_call: TRBV14

cdr3_aa: CASSPGEGGNQPQHF
cdr3_nt: TGTGCCAGCAGCCCAGGTGAGGGGGGCAATCAGCCCCAGCATTTT
clone_size: few
d_call: -
j_call: TRBJ1-5
v_call: TRBV7-2

cdr3_aa: CASSPWTESYNEQFF
cdr3_nt: TGTGCCAGCAGCCCGTGGACAGAATCCTACAATGAGCAGTTCTTC
clone_size: few
d_call: -
j_call: TRBJ2-1
v_call: TRBV7-8

cdr3_aa: CASSSDRASYEQYF
cdr3_nt: TGTGCCAGCAGCTCGGACAGGGCGTCCTACGAGCAGTACTTC
clone_size: few
d_call: TRBD1
j_call: TRBJ2-7
v_call: TRBV7-2

cdr3_aa: CASSLRRQTYEQYF
cdr3_nt: TGTGCCAGCAGCTTAAGGAGACAGACATACGAGCAGTACTTC
clone_size: few
d_call: -
j_call: TRBJ2-7
v_call: TRBV7-2

cdr3_aa: CASSTRQNSPLHF
cdr3_nt: TGTGCCAGTAGTACTCGACAGAATTCACCCCTCCACTTT
clone_size: few
d_call: -
j_call: TRBJ1-6
v_call: TRBV19

cdr3_aa: CASSFSGVAQQYF
cdr3_nt: TGTGCCAGCAGCTTTAGCGGGGTGGCCCAGCAGTATTTT
clone_size: -
d_call: TRBD2
j_call: TRBJ2-3
v_call: TRBV27

cdr3_aa: CASQGQARSEAFF
cdr3_nt: TGTGCCAGTCAGGGACAGGCCCGTTCGGAAGCTTTCTTT
clone_size: -
d_call: TRBD1
j_call: TRBJ1-1
v_call: TRBV5-6

cdr3_aa: CASSPRDRDGYTF
cdr3_nt: TGTGCCAGCAGTCCCCGGGACAGGGACGGCTACACCTTC
clone_size: -
d_call: TRBD1
j_call: TRBJ1-2
v_call: TRBV28

cdr3_aa: CASSDSGTGENGYTF
cdr3_nt: TGTGCCAGCAGTGACTCGGGGACAGGGGAGAATGGCTACACCTTC
clone_size: -
d_call: TRBD1
j_call: TRBJ1-2
v_call: TRBV6-4

cdr3_aa: CASSPPFRGGKETQYF
cdr3_nt: TGTGCCAGCAGCCCCCCATTTAGGGGGGGAAAAGAGACCCAGTACTTC
clone_size: -
d_call: -
j_call: TRBJ2-5
v_call: TRBV7-9

cdr3_aa: CASSLDTGSEQFF
cdr3_nt: TGCGCCAGCAGCTTGGATACGGGATCTGAGCAGTTCTTC
clone_size: few
d_call: -
j_call: TRBJ2-1
v_call: TRBV5-1

cdr3_aa: CASSPTPSLYGYTF
cdr3_nt: TGTGCCAGCAGCCCTACTCCATCCTTATATGGCTACACCTTC
clone_size: many
d_call: -
j_call: TRBJ1-2
v_call: TRBV7-8

cdr3_aa: CASSPRDRAYNEQFF
cdr3_nt: TGTGCCAGCAGCCCCCGGGACAGGGCTTACAATGAGCAGTTCTTC
clone_size: few
d_call: TRBD1
j_call: TRBJ2-1
v_call: TRBV9

cdr3_aa: CASSSAGSEQFF
cdr3_nt: TGTGCCAGCAGCTCAGCGGGTAGTGAGCAGTTCTTC
clone_size: few
d_call: -
j_call: TRBJ2-1
v_call: TRBV7-3

cdr3_aa: CASSPQGGPAAQHF
cdr3_nt: TGTGCCAGTAGTCCCCAGGGAGGACCAGCAGCCCAGCATTTT
clone_size: -
d_call: -
j_call: TRBJ1-5
v_call: TRBV19

cdr3_aa: CASSFGTGIVQETQYF
cdr3_nt: TGTGCCAGCAGCTTTGGGACAGGGATTGTCCAAGAGACCCAGTACTTC
clone_size: -
d_call: TRBD1
j_call: TRBJ2-5
v_call: TRBV11-2

cdr3_aa: CASNLASRETQYF
cdr3_nt: TGTGCCAGCAACTTAGCGTCACGAGAGACCCAGTACTTC
clone_size: few
d_call: -
j_call: TRBJ2-5
v_call: TRBV2

cdr3_aa: CASSLRSGTGELFF
cdr3_nt: TGTGCCAGCAGCTTACGAAGCGGCACCGGGGAGCTGTTTTTT
clone_size: few
d_call: -
j_call: TRBJ2-2
v_call: TRBV11-3